The following is a T cell receptor beta chain sequence with its context. Time point in this sample: pretreatment peripheral blood. This sample is part of a study of PD-L1 blockade in urothelial cancer. The assay was immunoSEQ multiplex PCR, and TCRdb's table has in-frame clones only and misses some. The data contain over 65,000 clones, under 90% of them singletons. The CDR3 is 14 residues long. Germline V gene sequence: CDR1 SGHVS, CDR2 FNYEAQ. J was trimmed by 5 bases and V by 4 bases; bases with no gene match: 5. The sample consisted of PBMCs, taken around atezolizumab (anti-PD-L1) treatment. The rearrangement joins TRBV7-6 to TRBJ2-1, with 7 bases identical to TRBD2. This receptor was obtained from a man in his 70s with urothelial cancer. The CDR3 coding sequence is TGTGCCAGCAGCTCCCGACTAGCCAACAATGAGCAGTTCTTC. This sequence encodes CASSSRLANNEQFF.